This entry lists 20 T cell receptor beta chains sequenced from one sample in a study of regulatory T cells in long-lasting Graves disease. This sample's time point: newly diagnosed GD, antithyroid drugs for less than 3 months. Following extraction of RNA from PBMCs, that RNA was used to make the TCR library. Building the TCR beta libraries relied on iRepertoire HTBI primers, and CDR3 regions underwent Arm-PCR. TCRdb redid the calling of the multiplex PCR reads with MiXCR, one entry per CDR3 protein. The sample shows 300,000 to 450,000 distinct CDR3 sequences, 15% of them seen only once. The sequenced sample was peripheral blood mononuclear cells (PBMCs), obtained at new diagnosis, from a patient treated with antithyroid drugs. The origin of the receptors is a female donor with Graves disease.

There are many counts of this clonotype. V usage is TRBV10-3 and J usage is TRBJ2-1; 12 bases are a match to TRBD2. The CDR3 consists of 16 residues. V lost 3 bases and J lost 9; bases outside the gene matches: 9. The germline V gene has CDR1 ENHRY and CDR2 SYGVKD. CDR3 coding DNA: TGTGCCATCAGTGACCCTAGCGGGAGGGCCAACAGTGAGCAGTTCTTC. Its translation is CAISDPSGRANSEQFF.

Many counts were recorded for this clonotype. CDR3: CASSVVGAGEKLFF. As DNA, the CDR3 is TGTGCCAGCAGCGTAGTGGGGGCAGGAGAAAAACTGTTTTTT. The V gene is TRBV9, the J gene TRBJ1-4, with D possibly matching TRBD1 (6 bases). The V gene lost 0 bases and the J gene lost 8 bases, with 11 bases spanning the gap. Germline values: CDR1 SGDLS, CDR2 YYNGEE. The CDR3 extends over 14 amino acids.

In its sample, this clonotype was seen a few times. V usage is TRBV6-1 and J usage is TRBJ1-3; a weak D match, TRBD1 (5 bases). Trimming shortened V by 6 bases and J by 7 bases, and 13 bases separated the two germline ends. Germline V gene sequence: CDR1 MNHNS, CDR2 SASEGT. The CDR3 contains 13 residues. The CDR3 coding sequence is TGTGCCAGCAGCGCCAGGGTGAGGAACACCATATATTTT. It translates to CASSARVRNTIYF.

As concerns this clonotype: One end of the junction fails to match germline, which may point to a read error. The chain links TRBV6-5 to TRBJ2-5; 8 bases match TRBD1. CDR1 and CDR2 from the germline V gene are MNHEY and SVGAGI. The CDR3 is 14 amino acids. CDR3 bases: TGCGCCAGCAGTTATAGACAGGGGCAAGAGACCCAGTACTTC. Translation gives CASSYRQGQETQYF.

Ten or more counts support this clonotype. The chain joins TRBV7-2 to TRBJ2-6; 7 nucleotides match TRBD1. Germline CDR1 is SGHTA and CDR2 is FQGNSA. The V gene end was trimmed by 3 bases and the J gene end by 1 base; junction bases not matched to a gene: 0. The CDR3 sequence is 15 residues long. The CDR3 bases are TGTGCCAGCAGCTTGACAGGGTCTGGGGCCAACGTCCTGACTTTC. Protein sequence: CASSLTGSGANVLTF.

This clonotype was counted many times. V gene TRBV30 combines with J gene TRBJ1-2; TRBD1 agrees at 10 bases. Germline V gives CDR1 GTSNPN, CDR2 SVGIG (reference sequence). V shed 3 bases, J shed 3 bases, and the junction held 7 bases outside the gene matches. The length of the CDR3 is 15 residues. CDR3 in amino acids: CAWRLPGTGDYGYTF. CDR3 in DNA: TGTGCCTGGAGATTACCCGGGACAGGGGACTATGGCTACACCTTC. Combining the CDR3 with reference TRBV30 and TRBJ1-2 gives the whole variable domain SQTIHQWPATLVQPVGSPLSLECTVEGTSNPNLYWYRQAAGRGLQLLFYSVGIGQISSEVPQNLSASRPQDRQFILSSKKLLLSDSGFYLCAWRLPGTGDYGYTFGSGTRLTVV.

This clonotype has at least ten counts. CDR3 amino acids: CASSPRSGQGFGPQHF. DNA of the CDR3: TGTGCCAGCAGCCCTCGCTCGGGACAGGGGTTCGGGCCCCAGCATTTT. This chain uses TRBV5-6 with TRBJ1-5, with 10 bases matching TRBD1. CDR1 is SGHDT and CDR2 is YYEEEE in the germline V gene. Trimming removed 4 bases from V and 9 bases from J; junction bases left unmatched: 13. The CDR3 is made up of 16 amino acids. Full variable domain (outside the CDR3, taken from reference TRBV5-6 and TRBJ1-5): DAGVTQSPTHLIKTRGQQVTLRCSPKSGHDTVSWYQQALGQGPQFIFQYYEEEERQRGNFPDRFSGHQFPNYSSELNVNALLLGDSALYLCASSPRSGQGFGPQHFGDGTRLSIL.

This clonotype was observed a handful of times. V and J are TRBV9 and TRBJ2-1; unclear D gene. Per germline, CDR1 SGDLS and CDR2 YYNGEE. Trimming took 9 bases from V and 6 from J, leaving 16 bases between them. The CDR3 is 13 residues long. This CDR3 reads CATRRLGVNEQFF. As DNA, the CDR3 is TGTGCCACCCGTCGGCTCGGCGTCAATGAGCAGTTCTTC.

The table lists this clonotype with many counts. The chain couples TRBV4-1 to TRBJ2-5; 7 bases are a match to TRBD2. This CDR3 contains 15 residues. Germline V lookup: CDR1 MGHRA, CDR2 YSYEKL. V lost 0 bases, J lost 5 bases, and 6 bases stayed unmatched. The chain's CDR3 is CASSQDGGVGETQYF. Written as DNA, the CDR3 is TGCGCCAGCAGCCAAGATGGGGGGGTCGGGGAGACCCAGTACTTC.

The V call is TRBV5-1, the J call TRBJ1-6, with TRBD1 matching over 9 bases. The CDR3 runs 14 residues. Germline CDR1 is SGHRS and CDR2 is YFSETQ. J gave up 7 bases and V 3 bases, and 2 bases lay outside the gene matches. This CDR3 reads CASSWTGENSPLHF. The CDR3 nucleotides are TGCGCCAGCAGCTGGACAGGGGAAAATTCACCCCTCCACTTT.

J is TRBJ1-5 and V is TRBV6-1; possibly TRBD1 for D (6 bases). CDR3 length: 15 amino acids. Germline lookup yields CDR1 MNHNS and CDR2 SASEGT. Trimming pared 6 bases from V and 0 bases from J, leaving 12 bases between. The CDR3 region is CASRPGQLSNQPQHF. The DNA for the CDR3 is TGTGCCAGCAGACCGGGACAACTTAGCAATCAGCCCCAGCATTTT.

This clonotype was detected many times. The CDR3 sequence: CASVNTRTGGSWQPQHF. CDR3 sequence (DNA): TGCGCCAGCGTCAACACGAGGACAGGGGGCTCGTGGCAGCCCCAGCATTTT. The chain carries TRBV10-1 and TRBJ1-5, with 11 bases that match TRBD1. The CDR3 runs to 17 residues. With 8 bases clipped from V and 7 bases from J, the junction kept 16 bases outside the gene matches. Germline V lookup: CDR1 WNHNN, CDR2 SYGVQD (reference sequence).

Regarding this clonotype: A read error is possible here, since a much larger clone lies one base away. The chain has TRBV5-1 and TRBJ2-4; either TRBD1 or TRBD2 may supply D (5 bases each). V was clipped by 4 bases and J by 6 bases, with 20 bases between them. Germline V gene lookup returns CDR1 SGHRS and CDR2 YFSETQ. This CDR3 is 16 amino acids long. This chain's CDR3 is CASSHTGRGIGNIQYF. The CDR3 DNA sequence: TGCGCCAGCAGCCACACAGGTCGAGGGATAGGAAACATTCAGTACTTC.

This clonotype was recorded at least ten times. V usage is TRBV6-1 and J usage is TRBJ2-3, with D tentatively TRBD2 (6 bases). V was cut by 9 bases and J by 0 bases, with 16 bases left in between. Germline V gives CDR1 MNHNS, CDR2 SASEGT. This CDR3 spans 15 amino acids. The CDR3 region is CARRSWEVSTDTQYF. DNA for the CDR3: TGTGCCAGACGGTCGTGGGAGGTAAGCACAGATACGCAGTATTTT.

J is TRBJ2-2 and V is TRBV7-9; D remains ambiguous. CDR1 and CDR2 (germline): SEHNR, FQNEAQ (reference sequence). The V gene lost 3 bases and the J gene lost 4 bases, with 9 bases spanning the gap. The CDR3 covers 14 residues. The CDR3 DNA sequence: TGTGCCAGCAGCTTGGTGCCCCCCACCGGGGAGCTGTTTTTT. This gives the protein CASSLVPPTGELFF. The whole variable domain, remainder taken from reference TRBV7-9 and TRBJ2-2, is DTGVSQNPRHKITKRGQNVTFRCDPISEHNRLYWYRQTLGQGPEFLTYFQNEAQLEKSRLLSDRFSAERPKGSFSTLEIQRTEQGDSAMYLCASSLVPPTGELFFGEGSRLTVL.

This clonotype has a handful of counts. V gene TRBV5-6 combines with J gene TRBJ1-2; D is ambiguous. V was trimmed by 0 bases and J by 4 bases, leaving 13 bases between them. Germline lookup yields CDR1 SGHDT and CDR2 YYEEEE. CDR3 length: 15 residues. The CDR3 is CASSLEAARSYGYTF. DNA of the CDR3: TGTGCCAGCAGCTTGGAGGCGGCGAGGAGCTATGGCTACACCTTC.

As concerns this clonotype: A junction boundary mismatches the germline segment, possibly from a read error. V is TRBV11-3 and J is TRBJ2-1; 12 bases align to TRBD2. The CDR3 is 21 amino acids. From germline, CDR1 is SGHNT and CDR2 YENEEA. CDR3 residues: CASSPSPDTSGRRGIDNEQFF. CDR3 bases: TGCGCCAGCAGCCCGTCCCCAGACACTAGCGGGAGGAGAGGGATTGACAATGAGCAGTTCTTC.

Ten or more counts support this clonotype. J is TRBJ2-7 and V is TRBV7-2; TRBD1 matches 8 bases. CDR1 SGHTA and CDR2 FQGNSA come from the germline V gene. The CDR3 totals 14 residues. V gave up 6 bases and J gave up 5 bases; unmatched junction bases: 9. CDR3 residues: CASSPGQVNDEQYF. The CDR3 DNA reads TGTGCCAGCAGTCCGGGACAGGTGAATGACGAGCAGTACTTC. The full variable domain, with the rest looked up from reference TRBV7-2 and TRBJ2-7, is GAGVSQSPSNKVTEKGKDVELRCDPISGHTALYWYRQSLGQGLEFLIYFQGNSAPDKSGLPSDRFSAERTGGSVSTLTIQRTQQEDSAVYLCASSPGQVNDEQYFGPGTRLTVT.

The chain is built from TRBV14 and TRBJ2-7; TRBD2 matches at 8 bases. Germline CDR1 SGHDN, CDR2 FVKESK. V trimming: 2 bases; J trimming: 7 bases; junction bases outside the gene matches: 19. There are 18 residues in the CDR3. The CDR3: CASSQPSRDSGDRWEQYF. CDR3 coding DNA: TGTGCCAGCAGCCAACCTTCGCGGGATAGCGGGGACCGCTGGGAGCAGTACTTC.

This clonotype was recorded many times. The V gene is TRBV27, the J gene TRBJ1-1; D unresolved. Germline lookup yields CDR1 MNHEY and CDR2 SMNVEV (reference sequence). V lost 2 bases, J lost 3 bases, and 10 bases lay in between. The CDR3 spans 14 residues. DNA of the CDR3: TGTGCCAGCAGTTTACGGGTGTTAGACACTGAAGCTTTCTTT. Its protein is CASSLRVLDTEAFF.